These T cell receptor beta chains were read from a single sample in a study of OX40 agonist ivuxolimab in advanced cancers. Libraries were prepared by immunoSEQ multiplex PCR; TCRdb keeps only in-frame clonotypes and omits some of them. The sample contains 45,000 to 65,000 clones, roughly four fifths of which appear only once. The sample here was CD4+ or CD8+ T cells sorted from blood, taken in a trial of the OX40 agonist ivuxolimab. The receptors originated from an adult with an advanced solid tumor such as melanoma, head and neck, liver or kidney cancer. Each CDR3 is given with its conserved first and last residue. Each record gives: D gene, CDR3 length, clone size, J gene, V gene, CDR3 DNA, CDR3 protein. D genes are given only for firm matches. Only some rows state a clone size, as once, few, many or a class for expanded clones.

TRBD1 | 17 | - | TRBJ1-4 | TRBV5-1 | TGCGCCAGCAGCTCAGCCCCGAGACAGGGCCCGAATGAAAAACTGTTTTTT | CASSSAPRQGPNEKLFF
- | 15 | - | TRBJ2-2 | TRBV6-1 | TGTGCCAGCAGTCGGGACACCGCGAACACCGGGGAGCTGTTTTTT | CASSRDTANTGELFF
- | 16 | - | TRBJ2-3 | TRBV14 | TGTGCCAGCAGCCAAGAGCGGGCCTACCCACCTGATACGCAGTATTTT | CASSQERAYPPDTQYF
- | 13 | - | TRBJ2-7 | TRBV11-3 | TGTGCCAGCAGCTTAGACGAAAGGTACGAGCAGTACTTC | CASSLDERYEQYF
TRBD1 | 15 | - | TRBJ2-7 | TRBV5-4 | TGTGCCAGCAGCTTGGGCCGGACAGGGACCTACGAGCAGTACTTC | CASSLGRTGTYEQYF
- | 16 | once | TRBJ1-2 | TRBV4-2 | TGTGCCAGCAGCCAAGATTATAGAATCGGAAACTATGGCTACACCTTC | CASSQDYRIGNYGYTF
TRBD1 | 13 | once | TRBJ1-1 | TRBV19 | TGTGCCAGTAGTTGGGGGACAGTAAAGGAAGCTTTCTTT | CASSWGTVKEAFF
TRBD1 | 18 | - | TRBJ1-2 | TRBV2 | TGTGCCAGCAGCCCCGGATCAATACGACAGGGTGAGGACTATGGCTACACCTTC | CASSPGSIRQGEDYGYTF
- | 14 | few | TRBJ1-1 | TRBV15 | TGTGCCACCAGCAGAGATATCCAGGGCACTGAAGCTTTCTTT | CATSRDIQGTEAFF
TRBD1 | 16 | - | TRBJ1-2 | TRBV18 | TGTGCCAGCTCACCAAGAGGACAGGGGGGGAACTATGGCTACACCTTC | CASSPRGQGGNYGYTF
- | 15 | once | TRBJ2-1 | TRBV7-9 | TGTGCCAGCAGCCAGTGGACGGATTCCTACAATGAGCAGTTCTTC | CASSQWTDSYNEQFF
- | 17 | - | TRBJ2-1 | TRBV6-1 | TGTGCCCGCAGTGAAGAGGGGGGAGGGGGGCTTTTGGGTGAGCAGTTCTTC | CARSEEGGGGLLGEQFF
- | 16 | - | TRBJ2-1 | TRBV5-1 | TGCGCCAGCAGCTTGGATGCGGGATCCACCTACAATGAGCAGTTCTTC | CASSLDAGSTYNEQFF
- | 13 | - | TRBJ1-3 | TRBV27 | TGTGCCAGCAGTCGCTTATCTGGAAACACCATATATTTT | CASSRLSGNTIYF
TRBD1 | 14 | - | TRBJ2-7 | TRBV5-1 | TGCGCCAGCAGCTTTTATGGACAGGGTGACGAGCAGTACTTC | CASSFYGQGDEQYF
- | 14 | once | TRBJ2-5 | TRBV21-1 | TGTGCCAGCAGCAACCGGACGGGCGGGGAGACCCAGTACTTC | CASSNRTGGETQYF
TRBD1 | 20 | - | TRBJ1-4 | TRBV19 | TGTGCCAGTACTCCTACCGGGACAGGTAGGAGGGCTTCAACTAATGAAAAACTGTTTTTT | CASTPTGTGRRASTNEKLFF
- | 15 | - | TRBJ1-1 | TRBV11-3 | TGTGCCAGCAGCTTCGGGGGCGCGGGGAACACTGAAGCTTTCTTT | CASSFGGAGNTEAFF
TRBD2 | 16 | - | TRBJ2-2 | TRBV27 | TGTGCCAGCAGTTTACCTAGCGGGGGATACACCGGGGAGCTGTTTTTT | CASSLPSGGYTGELFF
- | 14 | - | TRBJ2-7 | TRBV6-5 | TGTGCCAGCAGTATAGGAGGGATAGGATACGAGCAGTACTTC | CASSIGGIGYEQYF
- | 14 | - | TRBJ2-5 | TRBV7-8 | TGTGCCAGCAGCTCTCATAGCTTGGTAGAGACCCAGTACTTC | CASSSHSLVETQYF
- | 16 | - | TRBJ1-2 | TRBV7-8 | TGTGCCAGCAGCCCAGGGGAGGGGAATCAGTACTATGGCTACACCTTC | CASSPGEGNQYYGYTF
TRBD2 | 16 | - | TRBJ2-1 | TRBV11-3 | TGTGCCAGCAGCCCTCTGCAAGCGGGGGCCGACAATGAGCAGTTCTTC | CASSPLQAGADNEQFF
TRBD2 | 17 | - | TRBJ2-1 | TRBV7-3 | TGTGCCAGCAGCCCGACTAGCGGGGGGATTGGTGGCAATGAGCAGTTCTTC | CASSPTSGGIGGNEQFF
- | 15 | few | TRBJ1-6 | TRBV4-2 | TGTGCCAGCAGCCAAACAATGGACGGGAATTCACCCCTCCACTTT | CASSQTMDGNSPLHF
- | 16 | - | TRBJ1-6 | TRBV27 | TGTGCCAGCAAAGGAGCGGGGGCTTCCTATAATTCACCCCTCCACTTT | CASKGAGASYNSPLHF